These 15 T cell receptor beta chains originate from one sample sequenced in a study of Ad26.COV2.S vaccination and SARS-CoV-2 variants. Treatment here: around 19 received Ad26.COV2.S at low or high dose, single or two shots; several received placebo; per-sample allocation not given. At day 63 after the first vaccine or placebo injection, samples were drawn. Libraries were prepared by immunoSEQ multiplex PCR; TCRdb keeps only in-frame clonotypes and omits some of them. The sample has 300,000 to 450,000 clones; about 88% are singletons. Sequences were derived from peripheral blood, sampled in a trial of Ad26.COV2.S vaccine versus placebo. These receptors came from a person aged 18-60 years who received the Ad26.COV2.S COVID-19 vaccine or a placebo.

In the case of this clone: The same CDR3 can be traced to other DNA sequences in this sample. The CDR3 DNA is TGTGCCAGCTCACCGGGGACAGGGACCTACGAGCAGTACTTC. Its translation is CASSPGTGTYEQYF. V gene TRBV18 combines with J gene TRBJ2-7; 9 bases fit TRBD1. The CDR3 is 14 residues long. J was trimmed by 2 bases and V by 3 bases; bases with no gene match: 2. The germline V gene has CDR1 KGHSH and CDR2 LQKENI.

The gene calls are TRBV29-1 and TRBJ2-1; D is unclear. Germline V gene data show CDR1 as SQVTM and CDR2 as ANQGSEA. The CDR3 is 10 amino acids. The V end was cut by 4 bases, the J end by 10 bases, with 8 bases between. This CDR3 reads CSVVVEEQFF. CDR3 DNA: TGCAGCGTTGTGGTTGAGGAGCAGTTCTTC.

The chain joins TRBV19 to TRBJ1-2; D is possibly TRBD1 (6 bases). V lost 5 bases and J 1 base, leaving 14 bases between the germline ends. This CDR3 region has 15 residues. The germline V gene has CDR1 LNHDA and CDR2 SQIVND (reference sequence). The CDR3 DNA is TGTGCCAGTAGTCTCGAGCAGGGGTTTAACTATGGCTACACCTTC. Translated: CASSLEQGFNYGYTF.

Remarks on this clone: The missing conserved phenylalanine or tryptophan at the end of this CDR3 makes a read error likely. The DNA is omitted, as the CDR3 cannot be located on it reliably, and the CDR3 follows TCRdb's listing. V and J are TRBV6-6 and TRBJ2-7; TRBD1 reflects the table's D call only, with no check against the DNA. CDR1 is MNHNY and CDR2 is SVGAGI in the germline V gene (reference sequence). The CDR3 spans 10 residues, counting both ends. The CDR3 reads CASSYLGAPN.

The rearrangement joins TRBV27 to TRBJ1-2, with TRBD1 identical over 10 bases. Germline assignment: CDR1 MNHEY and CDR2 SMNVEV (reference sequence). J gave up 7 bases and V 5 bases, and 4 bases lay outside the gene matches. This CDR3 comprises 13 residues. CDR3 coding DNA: TGTGCCAGCAGTCTGGACAGGGGGGGTGGCTACACCTTC. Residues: CASSLDRGGGYTF.

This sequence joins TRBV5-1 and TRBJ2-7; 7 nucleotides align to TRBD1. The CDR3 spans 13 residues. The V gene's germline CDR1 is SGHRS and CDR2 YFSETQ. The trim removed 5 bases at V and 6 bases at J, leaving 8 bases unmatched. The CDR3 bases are TGCGCCAGCAGAGGGACAGTCTCCGCCGAGCAGTACTTC. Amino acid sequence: CASRGTVSAEQYF.

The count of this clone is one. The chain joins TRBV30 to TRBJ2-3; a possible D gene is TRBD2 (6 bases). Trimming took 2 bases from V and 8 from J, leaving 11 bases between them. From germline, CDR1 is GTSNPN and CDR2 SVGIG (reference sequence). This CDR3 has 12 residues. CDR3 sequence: CAWSMTSGTQYF. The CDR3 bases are TGTGCCTGGAGTATGACTAGTGGTACGCAGTATTTT.

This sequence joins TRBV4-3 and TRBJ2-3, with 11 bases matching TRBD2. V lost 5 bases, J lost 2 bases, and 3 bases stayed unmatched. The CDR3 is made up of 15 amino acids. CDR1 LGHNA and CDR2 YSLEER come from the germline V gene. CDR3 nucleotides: TGCGCCAGCAGCTCGGGACTAGCGGACACAGATACGCAGTATTTT. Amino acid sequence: CASSSGLADTDTQYF.

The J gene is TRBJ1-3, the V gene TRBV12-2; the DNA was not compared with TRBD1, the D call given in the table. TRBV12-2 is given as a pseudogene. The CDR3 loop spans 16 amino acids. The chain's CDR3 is CASRLIMAGGLNTIYF. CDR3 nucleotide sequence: TGTGCAAGTCGCTTAATAATGGCAGGGGGCTTAAACACCATATATTTT.

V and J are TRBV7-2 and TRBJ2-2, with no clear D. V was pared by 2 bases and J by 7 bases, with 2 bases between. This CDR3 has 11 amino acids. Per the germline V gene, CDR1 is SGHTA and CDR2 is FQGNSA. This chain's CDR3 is CASSLSGELFF. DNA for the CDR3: TGTGCCAGCAGCTTAAGCGGGGAGCTGTTTTTT.

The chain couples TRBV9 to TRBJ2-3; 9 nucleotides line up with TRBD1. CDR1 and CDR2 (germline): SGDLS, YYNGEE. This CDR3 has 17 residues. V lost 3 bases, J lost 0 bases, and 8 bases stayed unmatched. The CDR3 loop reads CASSAGQGPQSTDTQYF. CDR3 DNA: TGTGCCAGCAGCGCGGGACAGGGCCCTCAGAGCACAGATACGCAGTATTTT.

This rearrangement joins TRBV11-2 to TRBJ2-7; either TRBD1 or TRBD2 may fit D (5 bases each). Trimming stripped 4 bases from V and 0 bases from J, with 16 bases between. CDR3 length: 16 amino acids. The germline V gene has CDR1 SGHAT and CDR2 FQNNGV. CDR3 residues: CASSSVGATSSYEQYF. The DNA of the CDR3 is TGTGCCAGCAGCTCCGTCGGGGCTACCAGCTCCTACGAGCAGTACTTC.

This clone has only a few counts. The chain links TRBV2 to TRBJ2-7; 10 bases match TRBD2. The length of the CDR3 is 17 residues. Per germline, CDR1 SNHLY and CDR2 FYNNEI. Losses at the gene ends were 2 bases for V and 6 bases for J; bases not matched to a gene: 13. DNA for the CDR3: TGTGCCAGCAGTGAAAGCCATTCTAGCGGGAGAAGGCGCGAGCAGTACTTC. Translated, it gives CASSESHSSGRRREQYF.

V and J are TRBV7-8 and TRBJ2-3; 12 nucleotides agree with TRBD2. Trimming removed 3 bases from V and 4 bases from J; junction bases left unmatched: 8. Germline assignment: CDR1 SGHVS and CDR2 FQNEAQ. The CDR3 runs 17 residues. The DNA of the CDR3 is TGTGCCAGCAGCTTTCCTCTAGCGGGGGGGCCCGCAGATACGCAGTATTTT. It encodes CASSFPLAGGPADTQYF.

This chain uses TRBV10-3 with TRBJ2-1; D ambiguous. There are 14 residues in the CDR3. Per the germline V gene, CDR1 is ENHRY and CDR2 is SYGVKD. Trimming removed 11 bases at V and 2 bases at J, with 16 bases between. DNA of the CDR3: TGTGCCTCCCATCCGGAGTCTACCTACAATGAGCAGTTCTTC. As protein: CASHPESTYNEQFF.